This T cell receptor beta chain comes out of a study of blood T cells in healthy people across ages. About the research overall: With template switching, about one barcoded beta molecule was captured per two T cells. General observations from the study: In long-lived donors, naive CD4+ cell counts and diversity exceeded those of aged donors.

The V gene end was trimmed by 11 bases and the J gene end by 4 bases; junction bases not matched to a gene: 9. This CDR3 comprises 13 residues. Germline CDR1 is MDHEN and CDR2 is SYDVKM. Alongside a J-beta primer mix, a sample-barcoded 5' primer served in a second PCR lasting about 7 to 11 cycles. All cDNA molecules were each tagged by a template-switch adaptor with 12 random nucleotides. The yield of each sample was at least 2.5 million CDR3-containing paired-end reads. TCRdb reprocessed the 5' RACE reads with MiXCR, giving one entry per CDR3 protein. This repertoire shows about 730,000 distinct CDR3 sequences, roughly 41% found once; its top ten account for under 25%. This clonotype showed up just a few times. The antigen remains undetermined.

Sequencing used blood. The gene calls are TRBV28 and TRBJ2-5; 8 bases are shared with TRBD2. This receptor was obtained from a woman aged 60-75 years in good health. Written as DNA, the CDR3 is TGTGCCGGTTGGGGCGGGAGGACAGAGACCCAGTACTTC. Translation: CAGWGGRTETQYF.